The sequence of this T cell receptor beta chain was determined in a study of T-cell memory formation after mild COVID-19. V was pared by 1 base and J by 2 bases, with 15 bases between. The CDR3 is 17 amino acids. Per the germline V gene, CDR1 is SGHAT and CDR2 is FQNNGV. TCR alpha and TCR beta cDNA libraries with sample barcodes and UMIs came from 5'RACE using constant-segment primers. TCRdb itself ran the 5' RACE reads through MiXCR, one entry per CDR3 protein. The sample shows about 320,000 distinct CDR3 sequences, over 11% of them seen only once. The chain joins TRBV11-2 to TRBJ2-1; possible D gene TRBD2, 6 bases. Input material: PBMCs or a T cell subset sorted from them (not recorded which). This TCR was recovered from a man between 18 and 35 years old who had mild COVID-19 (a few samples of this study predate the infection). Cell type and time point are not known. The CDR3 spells CASSLVGGSLPYNEQFF. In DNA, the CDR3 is TGTGCCAGCAGCTTAGTTGGGGGGAGTCTACCCTACAATGAGCAGTTCTTC.